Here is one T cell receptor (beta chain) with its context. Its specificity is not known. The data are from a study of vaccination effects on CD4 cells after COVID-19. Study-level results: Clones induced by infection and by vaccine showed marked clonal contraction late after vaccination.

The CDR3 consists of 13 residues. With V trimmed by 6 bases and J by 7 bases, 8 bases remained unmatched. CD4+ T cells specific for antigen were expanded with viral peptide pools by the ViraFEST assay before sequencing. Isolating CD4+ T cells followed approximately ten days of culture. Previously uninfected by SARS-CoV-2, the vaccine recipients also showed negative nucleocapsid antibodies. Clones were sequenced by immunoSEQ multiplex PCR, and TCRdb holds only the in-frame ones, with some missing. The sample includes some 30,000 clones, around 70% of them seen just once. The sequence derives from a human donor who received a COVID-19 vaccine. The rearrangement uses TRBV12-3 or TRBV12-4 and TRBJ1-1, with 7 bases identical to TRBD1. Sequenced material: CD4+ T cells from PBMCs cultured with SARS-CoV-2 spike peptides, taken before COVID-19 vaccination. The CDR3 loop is CASSVAGTVEAFF. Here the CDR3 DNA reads TGTGCCAGCAGCGTAGCGGGGACAGTTGAAGCTTTCTTT.